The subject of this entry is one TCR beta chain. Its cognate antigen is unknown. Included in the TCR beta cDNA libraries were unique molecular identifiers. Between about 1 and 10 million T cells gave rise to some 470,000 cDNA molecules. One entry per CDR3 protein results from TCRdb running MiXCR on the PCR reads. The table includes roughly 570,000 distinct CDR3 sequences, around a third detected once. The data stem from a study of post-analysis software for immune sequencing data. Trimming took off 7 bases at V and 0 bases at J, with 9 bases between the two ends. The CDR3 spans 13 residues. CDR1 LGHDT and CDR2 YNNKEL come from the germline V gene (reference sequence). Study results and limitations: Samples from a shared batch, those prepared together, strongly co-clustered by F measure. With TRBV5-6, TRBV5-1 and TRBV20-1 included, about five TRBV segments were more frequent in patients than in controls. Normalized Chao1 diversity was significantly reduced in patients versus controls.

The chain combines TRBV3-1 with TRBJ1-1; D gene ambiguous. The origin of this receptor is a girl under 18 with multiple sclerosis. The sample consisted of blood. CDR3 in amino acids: CASMGRMNTEAFF. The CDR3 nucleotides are TGTGCCAGCATGGGCAGGATGAACACTGAAGCTTTCTTT.